The 27 T cell receptor beta chains below come from one sample, sequenced in a study of T-cell memory formation after mild COVID-19. TCRdb reprocessed the 5' RACE reads via MiXCR and lists one record per CDR3 protein. Counted here are hundreds of thousands of distinct CDR3 sequences, roughly 25% occurring once; the ten biggest clones make up about an eighth. The sample comprised PBMCs or a T cell subset sorted from them (not recorded which). These receptors all come from an adult woman who had mild COVID-19 (a few samples of this study predate the infection). Cell type and time point are not known.

This clonotype was counted only a few times. The chain combines TRBV5-5 with TRBJ1-4; D is unresolved. The germline gives CDR1 SGHKS, CDR2 YYEKEE (reference sequence). There are 17 residues in the CDR3. V lost 0 bases and J 4 bases, leaving 16 bases between the germline ends. The chain's CDR3 is CASSLAPQSAYNEKLFF. CDR3 nucleotides: TGTGCCAGCAGCTTGGCGCCCCAATCAGCCTATAATGAAAAACTGTTTTTT.

This clonotype was seen at least ten times. The chain employs TRBV10-3 and TRBJ2-7; no reliable D call. Germline assignment: CDR1 ENHRY and CDR2 SYGVKD. Trimming stripped 0 bases from V and 3 bases from J, with 9 bases between. This CDR3 is 14 amino acids long. The DNA for the CDR3 is TGTGCCATCAGTGAGTCCCAGGAACACTACGAGCAGTACTTC. Translated: CAISESQEHYEQYF.

The table lists this clonotype with a few counts. This chain uses TRBV19 with TRBJ1-5; the match to TRBD1 covers 7 bases. Per the germline V gene, CDR1 is LNHDA and CDR2 is SQIVND (reference sequence). V dropped 5 bases and J dropped 6; count of bases not matched to a gene: 7. This CDR3 is 14 amino acids long. The CDR3 nucleotides are TGTGCCAGTAGTGTGGGGCAGGGGGGTCAGCCCCAGCATTTT. Its protein is CASSVGQGGQPQHF. Combining the CDR3 with reference TRBV19 and TRBJ1-5 gives the whole variable domain DGGITQSPKYLFRKEGQNVTLSCEQNLNHDAMYWYRQDPGQGLRLIYYSQIVNDFQKGDIAEGYSVSREKKESFPLTVTSAQKNPTAFYLCASSVGQGGQPQHFGDGTRLSIL.

V gene TRBV20-1 combines with J gene TRBJ2-3, with D hard to call. V shed 3 bases and J shed 0 bases, with 13 bases lying between them. The CDR3 spans 15 residues. In germline, CDR1 is DFQATT, CDR2 SNEGSKA (reference sequence). The CDR3 DNA follows: TGCAGTGCTAGGTCCAGGCCAGCTAGCACAGATACGCAGTATTTT. Its protein product is CSARSRPASTDTQYF.

This chain joins TRBV10-3 and TRBJ2-7, with 8 bases aligning to TRBD1. The CDR3 sequence is 14 residues long. V gave up 9 bases and J gave up 3 bases; unmatched junction bases: 10. Germline CDR1 reads ENHRY; CDR2 reads SYGVKD. Here the CDR3 DNA reads TGTGCCATTAAACCGGGACAGGTCAACTACGAGCAGTACTTC. Its protein is CAIKPGQVNYEQYF.

The table lists this clonotype with a few counts. The rearrangement uses TRBV28 and TRBJ2-5; 10 positions agree with TRBD2. Losses at the gene ends were 8 bases for V and 4 bases for J; bases not matched to a gene: 4. CDR1 is MDHEN and CDR2 is SYDVKM in the germline V gene. This CDR3 has 13 amino acids. The CDR3 sequence is CASGRTSGETQYF. CDR3 nucleotide sequence: TGTGCCAGCGGACGGACTAGCGGAGAGACCCAGTACTTC.

This clonotype came up a few times. The chain joins TRBV18 to TRBJ1-5; no reliable D call. The CDR3 has 15 amino acids. V dropped 2 bases and J dropped 0 bases, with 8 bases sitting between them. Germline V CDR1 and CDR2: KGHSH, LQKENI. The CDR3 protein is CASSPEDGSNQPQHF. CDR3 nucleotides: TGTGCCAGCTCACCAGAGGACGGTAGCAATCAGCCCCAGCATTTT.

This clonotype has only a few counts. The chain couples TRBV7-2 to TRBJ2-4, with D tentatively TRBD2 (6 bases). The CDR3 extends over 16 amino acids. Trimming removed 4 bases from V and 0 bases from J, with 13 bases in between. Germline V gene lookup returns CDR1 SGHTA and CDR2 FQGNSA. CDR3 sequence reads: CASSSVTSLAKNIQYF. The DNA of the CDR3 is TGTGCCAGCAGCTCGGTGACTAGTCTAGCCAAAAACATTCAGTACTTC.

The chain couples TRBV12-3 or TRBV12-4 to TRBJ1-1; 7 bases match TRBD1. J lost 6 bases, V lost 7 bases, and 5 bases had no gene match. This CDR3 is built from 12 residues. The DNA of the CDR3 is TGTGCCAGCACCACAGGGGTGGCTGAAGCTTTCTTT. This codes for CASTTGVAEAFF.

This clonotype was counted only a few times. This rearrangement joins TRBV20-1 to TRBJ1-5; no clear D gene. V shed 6 bases and J shed 3 bases, with 18 bases lying between them. There are 15 residues in the CDR3. Germline loops: CDR1 DFQATT, CDR2 SNEGSKA (reference sequence). The CDR3 here is CSARRGNRLNQPQHF. CDR3 DNA sequence: TGCAGTGCCCGTCGGGGTAACCGACTCAATCAGCCCCAGCATTTT.

The chain couples TRBV12-3 or TRBV12-4 to TRBJ2-7; 8 bases line up with TRBD1. The CDR3 totals 15 residues. With V trimmed by 6 bases and J by 2 bases, 9 bases remained unmatched. The CDR3: CASRRTGTLTYEQYF. DNA of the CDR3: TGTGCCAGCAGGAGGACAGGGACCCTCACCTACGAGCAGTACTTC.

The chain couples TRBV20-1 to TRBJ1-1; a weak D match, TRBD1 (6 bases). V lost 2 bases and J lost 0, with 10 bases in between. The CDR3 has 14 amino acids. CDR1 is DFQATT and CDR2 is SNEGSKA in the germline V gene (reference sequence). In DNA form, the CDR3 reads TGCAGTGCTAGACCGGGACACATGAACACTGAAGCTTTCTTT. Translated: CSARPGHMNTEAFF.

There are many counts of this clonotype. The J gene is TRBJ1-5, the V gene TRBV7-2; 7 nucleotides match TRBD1. Trimming at V came to 3 bases and at J to 3 bases, leaving 8 bases not matched to a gene. Germline V gene lookup returns CDR1 SGHTA and CDR2 FQGNSA. This CDR3 has 16 amino acids. The CDR3 spells CASSFQTGTLNQPQHF. The CDR3 DNA follows: TGTGCCAGCAGCTTCCAGACAGGGACACTCAATCAGCCCCAGCATTTT.

The chain uses TRBV4-1 and TRBJ2-3, with 9 bases aligning to TRBD2. In germline, CDR1 is MGHRA, CDR2 YSYEKL. The J segment lost 0 bases and the V segment lost 0 bases, leaving 4 bases of the junction unmatched. This CDR3 contains 17 residues. CDR3 coding DNA: TGCGCCAGCAGCCAAGATATGGCGGGGGGGAGCACAGATACGCAGTATTTT. Translating gives CASSQDMAGGSTDTQYF.

This chain joins TRBV27 and TRBJ1-1, with D unresolved. The germline CDR1 and CDR2 sequences are MNHEY and SMNVEV (reference sequence). Trimming removed 3 bases at V and 1 base at J, with 15 bases between. The length of the CDR3 is 16 residues. The CDR3 reads CASSFRVTASNTEAFF. In nucleotides, the CDR3 is TGTGCCAGCAGTTTCCGGGTGACTGCCTCGAACACTGAAGCTTTCTTT.

This chain links TRBV2 with TRBJ2-3; 10 bases match TRBD2. Looked up from germline, CDR1 is SNHLY and CDR2 is FYNNEI. V gave up 7 bases and J gave up 2 bases; unmatched junction bases: 12. The CDR3 sequence is 17 residues long. The CDR3 DNA sequence: TGTGCCAGCATCACTCCTAGCGGGGGTGTTAACACAGATACGCAGTATTTT. Translated: CASITPSGGVNTDTQYF.

This chain's CDR3 is CATSDPTGSGTSSTDTQYF. Here the CDR3 DNA reads TGTGCCACCAGTGACCCGACAGGTTCCGGGACTAGTAGTACAGATACGCAGTATTTT. The rearrangement links TRBV24-1 to TRBJ2-3; 8 nucleotides align to TRBD2. This CDR3 is built from 19 residues. Germline V gene sequence: CDR1 KGHDR, CDR2 SFDVKD. J lost 3 bases, V lost 4 bases, and 17 bases had no gene match.

This chain connects TRBV27 to TRBJ1-1, with a possible D match to TRBD1 (5 bases). V was trimmed by 6 bases and J by 11 bases, leaving 13 bases between them. In germline, CDR1 is MNHEY, CDR2 SMNVEV (reference sequence). CDR3 length equals 11 residues. CDR3 loop: CASSRGTRAFF. CDR3 nucleotides: TGTGCCAGCAGCCGCGGGACCCGGGCTTTCTTT.

The rearrangement joins TRBV5-1 to TRBJ1-6, with D maybe TRBD1 (5 bases). Trimming pared 7 bases from V and 6 bases from J, leaving 14 bases between. The CDR3 loop spans 14 amino acids. The germline CDR1 and CDR2 sequences are SGHRS and YFSETQ. This CDR3 is CASGPGLLNSPLHF. CDR3 coding DNA: TGCGCCAGCGGTCCGGGACTGCTTAATTCACCCCTCCACTTT.

The chain joins TRBV11-3 to TRBJ2-1; D might be TRBD1 (6 bases). V was trimmed by 5 bases and J by 3 bases, leaving 23 bases between them. The CDR3 has 18 residues. Per germline, CDR1 SGHNT and CDR2 YENEEA. The CDR3 is CASSRYRVSEDFYNEQFF. The CDR3 coding sequence is TGTGCCAGCAGCCGATACAGGGTGTCGGAGGATTTCTACAATGAGCAGTTCTTC.

This clonotype has a handful of counts. The V gene is TRBV27, the J gene TRBJ2-3; TRBD2 is a possible D gene (6 bases). The CDR3 loop spans 12 amino acids. Trimming pared 1 base from V and 14 bases from J, leaving 13 bases between. CDR1 is MNHEY and CDR2 is SMNVEV in the germline V gene (reference sequence). CDR3 DNA sequence: TGTGCCAGCAGTTTATGGGCGGGACCAGTGTATTTT. This encodes CASSLWAGPVYF.

This clonotype was observed a handful of times. The chain recombines TRBV5-1 with TRBJ2-5; D is unresolved. CDR1 and CDR2 from the germline V gene are SGHRS and YFSETQ. The ends were cut back, 4 bases at V and 5 bases at J, with 12 bases in the middle. The length of the CDR3 is 13 residues. CDR3 sequence reads: CASSPGPGETQYF. For the CDR3, the DNA is TGCGCCAGCAGCCCAGGACCCGGGGAGACCCAGTACTTC.

This chain uses TRBV10-3 with TRBJ2-2, with 8 bases fitting TRBD2. The trim removed 2 bases at V and 4 bases at J, leaving 9 bases unmatched. CDR3 length: 17 amino acids. CDR1 ENHRY and CDR2 SYGVKD come from the germline V gene. The CDR3 coding sequence is TGTGCCATCAGTGAGCGGGGGGGTCTCGTTGGCACCGGGGAGCTGTTTTTT. Protein product: CAISERGGLVGTGELFF.

This clonotype was detected a few times. J is TRBJ2-3 and V is TRBV24-1; D is perhaps TRBD2 (5 bases). V was clipped by 0 bases and J by 4 bases, with 10 bases between them. Germline loops: CDR1 KGHDR, CDR2 SFDVKD. This CDR3 has 15 residues. CDR3 sequence: CATSDLVLDADTQYF. As DNA, the CDR3 is TGTGCCACCAGTGATTTGGTACTAGACGCAGATACGCAGTATTTT.

This clonotype occurred once. The chain combines TRBV7-9 with TRBJ2-2; 8 nucleotides line up with TRBD2. Germline values: CDR1 SEHNR, CDR2 FQNEAQ (reference sequence). The CDR3 is made up of 21 amino acids. V gave up 5 bases and J gave up 0 bases; unmatched junction bases: 20. This CDR3 reads CASSTASLVAGGDPNTGELFF. The DNA for the CDR3 is TGTGCCAGCAGCACCGCCTCCTTGGTGGCGGGGGGCGATCCGAACACCGGGGAGCTGTTTTTT.

This clonotype was seen many times. The rearrangement links TRBV12-3 or TRBV12-4 to TRBJ2-3; 9 positions match TRBD2. The CDR3 sequence is 17 residues long. After removal of 5 bases from V and 5 bases from J, the junction contained 14 bases not matched to a gene. CDR3 sequence: CASSPGKAGGRGDTQYF. The CDR3 DNA reads as TGTGCCAGCAGTCCCGGGAAGGCGGGGGGGCGAGGAGATACGCAGTATTTT.

In its sample, this clonotype was seen many times. V gene TRBV5-1 combines with J gene TRBJ2-2, with D tentatively TRBD1 (5 bases). There are 16 residues in the CDR3. The V and J ends lost 6 bases and 4 bases respectively, with 19 bases between them. CDR1 is SGHRS, CDR2 YFSETQ, per germline. The CDR3 nucleotides read TGCGCCAGCAACCAGGGATTCGGAGATGGCACCGGGGAGCTGTTTTTT. Translation gives CASNQGFGDGTGELFF.